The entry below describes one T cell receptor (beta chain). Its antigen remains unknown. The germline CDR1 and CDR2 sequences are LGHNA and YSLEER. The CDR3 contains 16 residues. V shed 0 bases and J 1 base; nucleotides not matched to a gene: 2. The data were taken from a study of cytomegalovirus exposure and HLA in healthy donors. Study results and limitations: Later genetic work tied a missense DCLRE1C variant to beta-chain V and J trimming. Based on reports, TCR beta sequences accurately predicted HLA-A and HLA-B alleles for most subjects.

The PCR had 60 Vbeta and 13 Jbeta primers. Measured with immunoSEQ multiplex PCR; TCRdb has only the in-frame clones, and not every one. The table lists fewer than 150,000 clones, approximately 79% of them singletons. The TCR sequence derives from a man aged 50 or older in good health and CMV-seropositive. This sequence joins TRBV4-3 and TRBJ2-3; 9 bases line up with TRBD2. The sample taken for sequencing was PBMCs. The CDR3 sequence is CASSQDVAGGTDTQYF. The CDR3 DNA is TGCGCCAGCAGCCAAGATGTAGCGGGGGGCACAGATACGCAGTATTTT.